This TCR beta chain was retrieved from a study of blood T cell repertoires in COVID-19. Original methodology: Amplification with reference gene primers provided the estimates of nucleated cell counts. Data came from immunoSEQ multiplex PCR; TCRdb stores just in-frame clones and leaves some out. V and J calls and clone size follow that table, whereas D and trimming were derived from the DNA. The sample holds roughly 330,000 clones, about 83% seen once. Points on this clone: Other DNA sequences from this sample encode an identical CDR3 as well.

The CDR3 is made up of 14 amino acids. Per germline, CDR1 MGHDK and CDR2 SYGVNS. Trimming took 4 bases from V and 4 from J; bases not matched to a gene: 2. The sample taken for sequencing was peripheral blood. The chain couples TRBV25-1 to TRBJ2-3; 10 bases are shared with TRBD2. The TCR was taken from a woman aged 50 to 60 with acute or convalescent COVID-19. CDR3 bases: TGTGCCAGCAGTGTAGCGGGAGGCCCAGATACGCAGTATTTT. It yields the protein CASSVAGGPDTQYF.